The T cell receptor beta chain under discussion was sequenced for a study of CD8 T cells in Susac syndrome. Study context: The Susac syndrome patients were therapy-naive, on corticosteroids, or on intravenous immunoglobulin alone at blood draw.

CD8+ and CD4+ blood T cells underwent TCR beta sequencing. The authors reverse transcribed roughly 0.5 to 1 ug RNA with random hexamers. Amplification of TCR beta CDR3 used immunoSEQ multiplex PCR across 54 Vbeta and 13 Jbeta. Each CDR3 protein gets one entry after TCRdb re-called the immunoSEQ multiplex PCR reads with MiXCR. The sample consists of 150,000 to 190,000 distinct CDR3 sequences, about 95% of them appearing once. V was clipped by 3 bases and J by 5 bases, with 13 bases between them. The CDR3 length is 14 residues. CDR1 and CDR2 (germline): SGHVS, FQNEAQ. This sequence originates from a human donor with Susac syndrome. Source material: CD4+ T cells from PBMCs. J is TRBJ2-5 and V is TRBV7-8; D uncertain. CDR3 nucleotide sequence: TGTGCCAGCAGCTTGAGCGAAGGGTTGGAGACCCAGTACTTC. Amino acid sequence: CASSLSEGLETQYF.